This TCR beta chain was documented in a study of blood T cells in healthy people across ages. The CDR3 consists of 15 residues. The V and J ends lost 5 bases and 1 base, in that order; junction bases with no gene match: 7. Germline values: CDR1 MNHEY, CDR2 SMNVEV (reference sequence). Together with a sample-barcoded 5' primer, a J-beta primer mix was included in a second PCR lasting about 7 to 11 cycles. TCRdb itself ran the 5' RACE reads through MiXCR, one entry per CDR3 protein. The data contain roughly 700,000 distinct CDR3 sequences, about 52% of them singletons. The chain joins TRBV27 to TRBJ2-7, with 8 bases aligning to TRBD1. This clonotype was obtained from a woman aged 55-69 years in good health. The sample was blood. The CDR3 region has the DNA TGTGCCAGCAGTCTGAGGACAGGGATATCCTACGAGCAGTACTTC. This gives the protein CASSLRTGISYEQYF.